Shown below are 31 T cell receptor beta chains from a single sample sequenced in a study of blood T cell repertoires in COVID-19. Clones were read by immunoSEQ multiplex PCR, and TCRdb kept only the in-frame ones, dropping some. The sample includes 50,000 to 70,000 clones, about 88% of them seen just once. Material for sequencing was peripheral blood. All receptors derive from a woman aged 70 to 79 with active COVID-19.

The rearrangement links TRBV15 to TRBJ2-1; 10 bases align to TRBD2. The CDR3 spans 17 residues. In germline, CDR1 is LNHNV, CDR2 YYDKDF (reference sequence). V shed 2 bases, J shed 5 bases, and the junction held 9 bases outside the gene matches. In nucleotides, the CDR3 is TGTGCCACCAGCAGAACGAGGGGGACTAGCGCCCACAATGAGCAGTTCTTC. It is translated as CATSRTRGTSAHNEQFF.

This clone was recorded once. This chain joins TRBV2 and TRBJ2-6, with a possible D match to TRBD1 (6 bases). The CDR3 runs to 18 residues. Per germline, CDR1 SNHLY and CDR2 FYNNEI. Trimming cost V 2 bases and J 1 base, with 15 bases left between them. The CDR3 DNA reads as TGTGCCAGCAGTGAAATCGGACAGATTTCTTCTGGGGCCAACGTCCTGACTTTC. Amino acid sequence: CASSEIGQISSGANVLTF.

The genes are TRBV6-6 and TRBJ2-5; 11 bases line up with TRBD2. The CDR3 runs 13 residues. The J segment lost 5 bases and the V segment lost 6 bases, leaving 2 bases of the junction unmatched. The germline gives CDR1 MNHNY, CDR2 SVGAGI (reference sequence). The chain's CDR3 is CASSLAGGETQYF. As DNA, the CDR3 is TGTGCCAGCAGCTTAGCGGGAGGGGAGACCCAGTACTTC.

This clone came up once. This sequence joins TRBV19 and TRBJ2-5, with TRBD2 identical over 8 bases. J was trimmed by 1 base and V by 3 bases; bases with no gene match: 1. This CDR3 region has 14 residues. The V gene's germline CDR1 is LNHDA and CDR2 SQIVND (reference sequence). CDR3 protein: CASSIGLAQETQYF. The CDR3 region has the DNA TGTGCCAGTAGTATCGGACTAGCCCAAGAGACCCAGTACTTC.

This clone has only a few counts. The rearrangement uses TRBV5-4 and TRBJ2-1; D gene uncertain. CDR3 length: 12 residues. Germline lookup yields CDR1 SGHNT and CDR2 YYREEE (reference sequence). Trimming left V 0 bases short and J 10 bases short, with 8 bases between. CDR3 DNA sequence: TGTGCCAGCAGCTTGGACTCGCGGGAGCAGTTCTTC. Translating it yields CASSLDSREQFF. Variable domain in full (rest from reference TRBV5-4 and TRBJ2-1): ETGVTQSPTHLIKTRGQQVTLRCSSQSGHNTVSWYQQALGQGPQFIFQYYREEENGRGNFPPRFSGLQFPNYSSELNVNALELDDSALYLCASSLDSREQFFGPGTRLTVL.

The chain recombines TRBV19 with TRBJ2-1; tentatively, D is TRBD2 (6 bases). Germline V gives CDR1 LNHDA, CDR2 SQIVND (reference sequence). This CDR3 is 15 amino acids long. Trimming took 5 bases from V and 6 from J, leaving 17 bases between them. CDR3 protein: CASSVRRDNRNEQFF. The CDR3 DNA sequence: TGTGCCAGTAGTGTCAGGCGGGATAATCGCAATGAGCAGTTCTTC. Filled out from reference TRBV19 and TRBJ2-1, the complete variable domain reads DGGITQSPKYLFRKEGQNVTLSCEQNLNHDAMYWYRQDPGQGLRLIYYSQIVNDFQKGDIAEGYSVSREKKESFPLTVTSAQKNPTAFYLCASSVRRDNRNEQFFGPGTRLTVL.

The chain employs TRBV28 and TRBJ1-2, with TRBD1 as a possible D gene (6 bases). V lost 7 bases to trimming and J lost 8 bases, with 20 bases between them. The CDR3 spans 14 residues. The germline CDR1 and CDR2 sequences are MDHEN and SYDVKM. CDR3 bases: TGTGCCAGCACCCAGGTGGGTAGGACAGTCGGCTACACCTTC. Residues: CASTQVGRTVGYTF.

The genes are TRBV2 and TRBJ2-3, with D maybe TRBD2 (7 bases). The V end lost 8 bases, the J end lost 10 bases, and 16 bases lay between the germline ends. The CDR3 totals 12 residues. Germline CDR1 and CDR2: SNHLY and FYNNEI. DNA of the CDR3: TGTGCCAGCTCGGGACGGGGGGCAGCGCAGTATTTT. Translating gives CASSGRGAAQYF.

The chain joins TRBV2 to TRBJ2-7; D not certain. V was cut by 7 bases and J by 4 bases, with 20 bases left in between. There are 15 residues in the CDR3. Germline CDR1 SNHLY, CDR2 FYNNEI. CDR3 nucleotide sequence: TGTGCCAGCACTGAGAACCCCGGGTTGGAGTACGAGCAGTACTTC. Translated: CASTENPGLEYEQYF.

The CDR3 DNA is TGTGCCAGCAGTTTATCGGGACAGGGGGAGCACAATGAGCAGTTCTTC. This sequence encodes CASSLSGQGEHNEQFF. V usage is TRBV28 and J usage is TRBJ2-1, with TRBD1 identical over 11 bases. V was pared by 1 base and J by 5 bases, with 4 bases of the junction left unmatched. Germline V gives CDR1 MDHEN, CDR2 SYDVKM. The CDR3 totals 16 residues.

The chain uses TRBV11-2 and TRBJ2-1; a possible D gene is TRBD1 (5 bases). The CDR3 extends over 14 amino acids. V was trimmed by 1 base and J by 2 bases, leaving 6 bases between them. CDR1 and CDR2 (germline): SGHAT, FQNNGV. The CDR3 is CASSLGGTYNEQFF. CDR3 nucleotide sequence: TGTGCCAGCAGCTTAGGGGGCACCTACAATGAGCAGTTCTTC.

The CDR3 loop reads CASSLHQGQVYEQYF. CDR3 coding DNA: TGTGCCAGCAGTCTCCACCAGGGGCAGGTCTACGAGCAGTACTTC. The J gene is TRBJ2-7, the V gene TRBV28; the D gene is possibly TRBD1 (6 bases). The ends were cut back, 5 bases at V and 3 bases at J, with 17 bases in the middle. Germline V gene lookup returns CDR1 MDHEN and CDR2 SYDVKM. The CDR3 loop spans 15 amino acids.

This CDR3 reads CASSLGLAGARGEQFF. CDR3 DNA sequence: TGTGCCAGCAGCTTGGGACTAGCGGGAGCGCGGGGTGAGCAGTTCTTC. The chain carries TRBV7-9 and TRBJ2-1, with 14 positions matching TRBD2. This CDR3 has 16 amino acids. Trimming at V came to 3 bases and at J to 9 bases, leaving 7 bases not matched to a gene. Germline values: CDR1 SEHNR, CDR2 FQNEAQ (reference sequence).

The V call is TRBV10-1, the J call TRBJ1-1; tentatively, D is TRBD1 (5 bases). This CDR3 has 13 residues. Germline values: CDR1 WNHNN, CDR2 SYGVQD (reference sequence). The V and J ends lost 7 bases and 5 bases respectively, with 14 bases between them. CDR3: CASKMGLGTEAFF. CDR3 sequence (DNA): TGCGCCAGCAAGATGGGACTGGGGACTGAAGCTTTCTTT.

The chain employs TRBV24-1 and TRBJ1-5; weak D call: TRBD1 (5 bases). The germline V gene encodes CDR1 KGHDR and CDR2 SFDVKD. This CDR3 has 16 amino acids. The V gene lost 7 bases and the J gene lost 2 bases, with 17 bases spanning the gap. The CDR3 DNA reads as TGTGCCACCAGCCCAGCATGGGGCAAGGGCAATCAGCCCCAGCATTTT. Translated: CATSPAWGKGNQPQHF.

The V and J genes are TRBV4-1 and TRBJ1-2; 10 positions match TRBD1. This CDR3 comprises 15 residues. Germline V gene data show CDR1 as MGHRA and CDR2 as YSYEKL. Trimming took 1 base from V and 10 from J; bases not matched to a gene: 9. DNA of the CDR3: TGCGCCAGCAGCCAAGGTGCACCGGGACAGGGGATCTACACCTTC. It yields the protein CASSQGAPGQGIYTF.

The chain joins TRBV30 to TRBJ1-3; 7 positions agree with TRBD1. Germline V gene data show CDR1 as GTSNPN and CDR2 as SVGIG (reference sequence). The J segment lost 2 bases and the V segment lost 1 base, leaving 8 bases of the junction unmatched. The CDR3 totals 16 residues. CDR3 sequence reads: CAWSETHRGTGNTIYF. CDR3 DNA sequence: TGTGCCTGGAGTGAAACGCACAGGGGTACTGGAAACACCATATATTTT.

V usage is TRBV9 and J usage is TRBJ2-7, with 8 bases matching TRBD2. Germline V gene data show CDR1 as SGDLS and CDR2 as YYNGEE. The CDR3 has 15 residues. J gave up 6 bases and V 2 bases, and 10 bases lay outside the gene matches. The CDR3 DNA is TGTGCCAGCAGCGTTACGGGGAGCGGGAGCCGCGAGCAGTACTTC. Translation gives CASSVTGSGSREQYF.

This clone was detected many times. The gene calls are TRBV9 and TRBJ2-7, with 11 bases identical to TRBD2. This CDR3 is built from 16 residues. Germline assignment: CDR1 SGDLS and CDR2 YYNGEE. The V gene end was trimmed by 2 bases and the J gene end by 2 bases; junction bases not matched to a gene: 6. The CDR3 is CASSVSGLAGTYEQYF. The CDR3, as DNA: TGTGCCAGCAGCGTGAGCGGACTAGCGGGCACCTACGAGCAGTACTTC.

The chain links TRBV21-1 to TRBJ2-1; the table's D call TRBD2 went unverified against the DNA. TRBV21-1 is tagged as a pseudogene. There are 17 residues in the CDR3. Written as DNA, the CDR3 is TGTGCCAGCACCCCGGGACTAGCGGGAGATCTAGACAATGAGCAGTTCTTC. Translated: CASTPGLAGDLDNEQFF.

This clone was observed a single time. The J gene is TRBJ1-1, the V gene TRBV28, with TRBD1 matching over 7 bases. Germline CDR1 is MDHEN and CDR2 is SYDVKM. With V trimmed by 2 bases and J by 0 bases, 9 bases remained unmatched. This CDR3 spans 17 amino acids. CDR3 coding DNA: TGTGCCAGCAGTTTAATCCCCCGGACAGGAGTGAACACTGAAGCTTTCTTT. Protein: CASSLIPRTGVNTEAFF.

The chain uses TRBV9 and TRBJ2-1; 10 bases map to TRBD1. V dropped 0 bases and J dropped 4; count of bases not matched to a gene: 10. From germline, CDR1 is SGDLS and CDR2 YYNGEE. The CDR3 runs 18 residues. The CDR3: CASSVGGRQGAPYNEQFF. The CDR3 DNA reads TGTGCCAGCAGCGTAGGTGGACGACAGGGGGCTCCGTACAATGAGCAGTTCTTC.

In its sample, this clone was seen once. J is TRBJ2-5 and V is TRBV12-3 or TRBV12-4; D is unresolved. The CDR3 totals 13 residues. Deletions cut 3 bases from V and 3 bases from J, with 8 bases between. The CDR3 protein is CASSFRHKETQYF. The CDR3 DNA reads as TGTGCCAGCAGTTTTAGACACAAAGAGACCCAGTACTTC.

The chain employs TRBV5-1 and TRBJ1-1; D remains unclear. Looked up from germline, CDR1 is SGHRS and CDR2 is YFSETQ. The CDR3 length is 14 residues. Trimming removed 0 bases at V and 3 bases at J, with 9 bases between. CDR3 amino acids: CASSLDMGDTEAFF. The CDR3 DNA follows: TGCGCCAGCAGCTTGGATATGGGAGACACTGAAGCTTTCTTT.

The V call is TRBV25-1, the J call TRBJ2-7; the match to TRBD2 covers 7 bases. Germline trimming cut 1 base from V and 9 bases from J; bases unmatched to any gene: 15. Looked up from germline, CDR1 is MGHDK and CDR2 is SYGVNS. This CDR3 has 16 amino acids. CDR3 amino acids: CASSEFFLGRGLGQYF. For the CDR3, the DNA is TGTGCCAGCAGTGAATTTTTTTTAGGGAGGGGCCTTGGGCAGTACTTC.

The V gene is TRBV3-1 (or the pseudogene TRBV3-2), the J gene TRBJ1-1, with TRBD1 identical over 8 bases. V was pared by 2 bases and J by 7 bases, with 12 bases of the junction left unmatched. This CDR3 is built from 16 residues. Per the germline V gene, CDR1 is LGHDT and CDR2 is YNNKEL (reference sequence). The CDR3 DNA reads TGTGCCAGCAGCCAACAGGGGGCGAGCCCCATCCATGAAGCTTTCTTT. Protein: CASSQQGASPIHEAFF.

V is TRBV2 and J is TRBJ2-2; TRBD1 might be the D (5 bases). Trimming left V 7 bases short and J 6 bases short, with 15 bases between. The germline V gene encodes CDR1 SNHLY and CDR2 FYNNEI. The CDR3 is 14 amino acids. The CDR3 sequence is CASNGAGFPGELFF. The CDR3 coding sequence is TGTGCCAGCAACGGAGCAGGGTTCCCCGGGGAGCTGTTTTTT.

The V gene is TRBV4-2, the J gene TRBJ1-1; D is perhaps TRBD1 (5 bases). The germline V gene encodes CDR1 LGHNA and CDR2 YNFKEQ. V lost 3 bases and J lost 5, with 16 bases in between. This CDR3 is built from 15 residues. The DNA of the CDR3 is TGTGCCAGCAGCCAGGTACAGGCCCAGAGGACTGAAGCTTTCTTT. Protein sequence: CASSQVQAQRTEAFF.

The chain has TRBV5-4 and TRBJ2-4; 7 bases line up with TRBD1. This CDR3 has 14 amino acids. After removal of 0 bases from V and 5 bases from J, the junction contained 2 bases not matched to a gene. Germline lookup yields CDR1 SGHNT and CDR2 YYREEE (reference sequence). The DNA for the CDR3 is TGTGCCAGCAGCTTGGGACAGGGTCAAAACATTCAGTACTTC. It is translated as CASSLGQGQNIQYF.

This clone was observed once. The CDR3 DNA is TGTGCCAGCAACTACGGGACAGGGGCTGAAAAACTGTTTTTT. Translated: CASNYGTGAEKLFF. This chain connects TRBV28 to TRBJ1-4; TRBD1 aligns across 10 bases. The CDR3 runs to 14 residues. Germline V gives CDR1 MDHEN, CDR2 SYDVKM. V lost 7 bases to trimming and J lost 7 bases; unmatched junction nucleotides: 6. Looking up the rest from reference TRBV28 and TRBJ1-4 gives the full variable domain: DVKVTQSSRYLVKRTGEKVFLECVQDMDHENMFWYRQDPGLGLRLIYFSYDVKMKEKGDIPEGYSVSREKKERFSLILESASTNQTSMYLCASNYGTGAEKLFFGSGTQLSVL.

In its sample, this clone was seen once. The chain links TRBV11-3 to TRBJ1-5; TRBD1 might be the D (6 bases). CDR3 size: 16 residues. Germline CDR1 is SGHNT and CDR2 is YENEEA. The V end lost 5 bases, the J end lost 2 bases, and 16 bases lay between the germline ends. CDR3 protein: CASSPGTPYCNQPQHF. DNA of the CDR3: TGTGCCAGCAGCCCAGGGACACCATATTGCAATCAGCCCCAGCATTTT.